This TCR beta chain was sequenced in a study of prognosis after radiotherapy for stage I lung cancer. Turning to the study itself: Stage I non-small cell lung cancer patients were enrolled in Nanjing, China. This enrollment took place between 2018 and 2019. Considered medically inoperable were all of the patients with non-small cell lung cancer. The tumor was squamous cell carcinoma for seven or eight patients; for more than ten, it was adenocarcinoma.

Two-round multiplex PCR, the amplification method, yielded TCR beta CDR3 from genomic DNA. Used in first-round PCR were primers specific to each TRBV and TRBJ gene. From the multiplex PCR reads, TCRdb called clonotypes with MiXCR, one entry per CDR3 protein. The repertoire consists of under 75,000 distinct CDR3 sequences, with less than 30% occurring once and the leading ten covering approximately 8.3%. The CDR3 extends over 13 amino acids. The V gene's germline CDR1 is DFQATT and CDR2 SNEGSKA (reference sequence). V was pared by 6 bases and J by 7 bases, with 11 bases of the junction left unmatched.

The chain combines TRBV20-1 with TRBJ1-1, with TRBD1 identical over 7 bases. The sequence derives from a donor over 45 with non-small cell lung cancer. This material consisted of PBMCs, taken before or after stereotactic body radiation therapy (not recorded which). The CDR3 DNA is TGCAGTGCCCCTGGGACAGACTTTCGTGAAGCTTTCTTT. Amino acid sequence: CSAPGTDFREAFF.